This T cell receptor beta chain is from a study of cytomegalovirus exposure and HLA in healthy donors (dated by TCRdb to about 2017). General notes on the study: An earlier analysis of under 600 of the donors reported 250 to 350 Gb of sequence data and some 100 million unique TCR beta sequences from about 180 million T cells. An early release that covered about 640 HLA-typed donors contained about 300 gigabases of sequencing data and approximately 85 million unique TCR sequences. Among the roughly 410 genotyped donors, approximately 77% belonged to the genetic ancestry cluster associated with self-reported Caucasian donors. The study aimed to test whether signatures of past pathogen exposure could be identified by cataloging public T cell receptors. The study profiled the T cell repertoires of 500 to 800 subjects by immunosequencing and related them to cytomegalovirus serostatus. Along with the roughly 670-subject first cohort, a separate validation cohort of over a hundred different subjects was used. To predict cytomegalovirus infection status, the study brought together high-throughput TCR immunosequencing, statistical association of individual TCRs with disease status, and machine learning. A later analysis re-analyzed previously published TCR beta repertoires from 650 to 800 donors and added high-resolution HLA genotyping to study TCR occurrence patterns. Rather than drawing on any new phenotypic data, the later analysis identified candidate immune exposures from TCR beta sequences and the way those sequences occurred across donors. To decide whether each TCR beta V gene segment behaved as functional or pseudogenic, an earlier analysis of some 600 of the donors relied on high-throughput TCR beta sequencing. Alongside the repertoire data, information on donor age, sex, ethnicity and CMV serostatus was compiled. In a later genetic analysis, genome-wide SNP genotypes for about three fifths of the roughly 670 donors were used, and that subset was treated as a discovery cohort. Every discovery cohort repertoire had been produced on one sequencing platform. Both class I and class II loci were covered by HLA typing, at four-digit resolution. Typing coverage differed by locus: A, B, C, DRB1 and DQB1 were typed in about 629-640 donors, DQA1 in about 500, DPA1 in 600 to 610, and DPB1 in 400 to 490. Five DR-DQ haplotypes were treated as single units for association and clustering because of strong linkage in the cohort. Across 300 to 500 genotyped donors of the cohort, an average of roughly 250,000 unique TCR beta nucleotide sequences per donor were sequenced, and 15% to 20% of those sequences were non-productive.

Concerning this clone: The clone's antigen remains unknown. Base qualities are not provided; no much larger clone lies one nucleotide away.

CDR1 and CDR2, looked up from the germline V gene (reference sequence), are LNHDA and SQIVND. The CDR3 starts with the cysteine, ends with the phenylalanine, and has 13 residues. Only the CDR3 portion is preserved as DNA: 39 bases, with reading frame beginning at the first base. V lost 1 base and J lost 5 bases; the stretch between them is 8 bases long. The cohort comprised approximately 700 healthy bone marrow donors. At the time of sampling, all cohort members were nominally healthy, though unrecorded immune exposures were likely present. The donor tested CMV seropositive and was one of the 289 seropositive cohort members. Every donor gave a peripheral blood sample, and the peripheral blood mononuclear cells from that sample were used for TCR beta sequencing. The Qiagen DNeasy Blood Extraction Kit was used to extract genomic DNA from the blood cell samples. Study-level results and caveats: A further reported finding was that TCR beta sequences accurately predicted the HLA-A and HLA-B alleles for most subjects in the first cohort. In vitro tests confirmed that three of the cytomegalovirus-associated TCR beta chains recognize cytomegalovirus antigens. It was suggested by the authors that the approach could potentially be generalized to other disease states and immunological phenotypes. Correlated functional status among segregating V segments might reflect linkage disequilibrium, but an unknown experimental factor could not be ruled out. Assigning TCR associations to individual alleles was difficult when HLA alleles, especially DR and DQ, strongly co-occurred. A later analysis found that most CMV-associated TCR beta chains appeared HLA-restricted, with HLA associations seemingly driven largely by CMV exposure. The presence/absence analyses assumed that sequencing depth was roughly uniform across donors, and that assumption may not be true. Across donors, most TCR sequences were observed very rarely, whereas some public TCRs were present in many individuals. Some IMGT-functional V segments, including TRBV6-2 and TRBV6-3, could not be distinguished by the 87-base-pair reads and were therefore excluded. HLA typing was unavailable for some donors at each locus, so association tests used only the typed subset. Because counts were too low, approximately 18 rarely observed V segments, including chromosome 9 orphons, were excluded from the earlier analysis of under 650 of the donors. A later genetic analysis associated a missense DCLRE1C variant with V-gene and J-gene trimming of TCR beta chains, and an independent cohort replicated the association. Only TCR beta chains were sequenced in this cohort, and the absence of alpha or paired-chain data limited detectable features. Cytomegalovirus status was reported to be diagnosed by the classifier with high specificity and sensitivity in both the original and validation cohorts. A later analysis associated 16,951 TCR beta sequences with specific HLA alleles at a false discovery rate of 0.05. A group of highly shared sequence variants was considered likely to be a technical artifact of the sequencing pipeline. Several of the top co-occurrence clusters appeared to be linked to parvovirus B19, influenza, CMV and Epstein-Barr virus, according to a later analysis. In an earlier analysis of about 540 of the donors, most TCR beta V segments were observed in productive rearrangements about 90% or about 30% of the time, broadly matching IMGT annotations. In a later analysis, HLA-associated TCR beta chains showed more clonal expansion and lower generation probabilities than non-associated chains that were equally common. In a later genetic analysis, fewer N-insertions in productive TCRs were reported among donors in an Asian-associated ancestry cluster than the 666-donor mean. A total of about 180 TCR beta chains were listed by the study as associated with cytomegalovirus. CMV serostatus was the only immune exposure information available for the cohort. According to a later analysis, TCR association rates differed among HLA loci, with DRB1 alleles showing the most associated TCRs and HLA-C alleles showing the fewest.

Libraries were made using the immunoSEQ multiplex PCR assay. The multiplex PCR relied on a mix of 60 forward primers for TCR Vbeta segments and 13 reverse primers for TCR Jbeta segments. The CDR3 region of rearranged TCR beta genes was amplified from genomic DNA with a multiplex PCR assay. The amplified TCR beta libraries were sequenced on the Illumina HiSeq System as 87-base-pair reads. The source study handled its data this way. A later analysis counted tens of millions of unique TCR beta chains across the 666 repertoires, and some 12 million of these chains were shared by at least two donors. Raw reads were error-corrected and collapsed into unique sequences by a nearest-neighbor algorithm in which closely related sequences were merged to remove PCR and sequencing errors. V, D and J gene segments were assigned by aligning CDR3 sequences to IMGT reference sequences. Each retained sequence needed at least a six-nucleotide match to both a V gene segment and a J gene segment. A rearrangement was called productive if the CDR3 had no stop codons and remained in frame with V and J, and every other rearrangement was called non-productive. CDR3 was defined by IMGT convention, running from the second conserved V-encoded cysteine to the conserved J-encoded phenylalanine. In an earlier analysis of roughly 580 of the donors, sequences lacking an unambiguous match to a single V gene segment were excluded. An earlier analysis of some 500 of the donors classified V segments as functional when productive rearrangements were above 56.7% and as segregating when the standard deviation between donors was above 5%. To diagnose cytomegalovirus status from the catalog of TCR beta chain sequences, a statistical classification framework was built. A later analysis assigned V and J genes by comparing TCR nucleotide sequences with IMGT/GENE-DB human TR gene sequences. In a later analysis, CDR3 sequences and most-parsimonious VDJ recombination scenarios were assigned using the TCRdist pipeline. In a later analysis, each TCR beta chain was defined by its CDR3 amino acid sequence together with its V-gene family, and reads without a unique V-gene family were excluded. To address suspected cross-contamination and a sequencing artifact, a later analysis removed 450 to 700 highly shared, low-generation-probability nucleotide sequences. For each public chain, a later analysis derived a clonal expansion index from normalized ranks of inferred template counts within each repertoire. Generation probabilities in a later analysis came from a VDJ recombination model fitted to out-of-frame rearrangements, and those results were checked against IGoR. A later analysis scored TCR-TCR, TCR-HLA and TCR-CMV co-occurrence with hypergeometric tests, applying a repertoire-size bias correction to TCR pairs. A later analysis estimated false discovery rates by permuting HLA or CMV assignments 20 times. A later analysis grouped co-occurring TCRs with DBSCAN, adding TCRdist sequence similarity when clustering within HLA-allele-positive subsets. Repertoires with fewer than 30,000 or more than 120,000 public chains were left out of co-occurrence clustering, as were about five repertoires with anomalous nucleotide sharing. This is the immuneACCESS table as TCRdb keeps it, with only in-frame sequences that have V and J called. A part of the clones is gone; compared with another copy, unresolved V genes explain less than half, and the rest is unexplained. V, J and clone size were drawn from that table, and D and trimming were deduced from the DNA. The sample data list approximately 160,000 clones, and roughly 65% of these were observed just once. In total, the top ten clones hold roughly 4% of the sample.

The TCR sequence derives from a woman aged 18-35 years in good health and CMV-seropositive. This chain joins TRBV19 to TRBJ1-1; the D gene cannot be resolved reliably. The sample comprised PBMCs. The DNA is TGTGCCAGTAGTATAGCCGCGTTGACTGAAGCTTTCTTT. Translated, this gives CASSIAALTEAFF.